One and the same sample provided the 6 T cell receptor beta chains below, sequenced in a study of post-analysis software for immune sequencing data. Study outcomes and limitations: Higher frequency in patients than in controls was seen for about five TRBV segments, with TRBV5-6, TRBV5-1 and TRBV20-1 among them.

Unique molecular identifiers were carried by the TCR beta cDNA libraries. TCRdb re-called the PCR reads through MiXCR, storing one row per CDR3 protein. The sample has about half a million distinct CDR3 sequences, around a third seen once; the top ten hold under 7%. Antigen specificity for these receptors is unknown. The sample taken for sequencing was blood. These receptors were taken from a girl aged 2 to 17 with multiple sclerosis.

This sequence joins TRBV10-3 and TRBJ2-7; D gene unclear. CDR1 and CDR2 from the germline V gene are ENHRY and SYGVKD. Trimming shortened V by 0 bases and J by 5 bases, and 11 bases separated the two germline ends. The CDR3 consists of 14 residues. Here the CDR3 reads CAISESKGFHEQYF. The DNA of the CDR3 is TGTGCCATCAGTGAGTCCAAGGGTTTCCACGAGCAGTACTTC.

The rearrangement links TRBV6-5 to TRBJ1-1; 7 bases are shared with TRBD1. The V gene's germline CDR1 is MNHEY and CDR2 SVGAGI. J lost 2 bases, V lost 7 bases, and 4 bases had no gene match. The CDR3 runs 13 residues. In DNA form, the CDR3 reads TGTGCCAGCACCCGACAGGGAAACACTGAAGCTTTCTTT. It specifies CASTRQGNTEAFF.

The V gene is TRBV19, the J gene TRBJ2-3; 10 nucleotides agree with TRBD1. Germline V lookup: CDR1 LNHDA, CDR2 SQIVND (reference sequence). With V trimmed by 3 bases and J by 4 bases, 7 bases remained unmatched. The CDR3 has 16 residues. CDR3 amino acids: CASSIRQGARSDTQYF. In DNA form, the CDR3 reads TGTGCCAGTAGTATTCGACAGGGGGCGAGGTCAGATACGCAGTATTTT. Full variable domain (remainder filled in from reference TRBV19 and TRBJ2-3): DGGITQSPKYLFRKEGQNVTLSCEQNLNHDAMYWYRQDPGQGLRLIYYSQIVNDFQKGDIAEGYSVSREKKESFPLTVTSAQKNPTAFYLCASSIRQGARSDTQYFGPGTRLTVL.

CDR3 sequence reads: CSARTGTGNEKLFF. CDR3 bases: TGCAGTGCTAGGACCGGGACAGGGAATGAAAAACTGTTTTTT. The genes are TRBV20-1 and TRBJ1-4; 9 nucleotides match TRBD1. V lost 3 bases, J lost 5 bases, and 4 bases stayed unmatched. CDR1 and CDR2 (germline): DFQATT, SNEGSKA (reference sequence). The CDR3 spans 14 residues.

This chain connects TRBV20-1 to TRBJ2-1, with D uncertain. V shed 2 bases and J shed 6 bases, with 11 bases lying between them. The CDR3 has 13 amino acids. Germline CDR1 DFQATT, CDR2 SNEGSKA (reference sequence). CDR3 in DNA: TGCAGTGCTAGACCCTTCAGTTTCAATGAGCAGTTCTTC. It encodes CSARPFSFNEQFF.

The genes are TRBV5-1 and TRBJ1-1; unclear D gene. This CDR3 spans 14 amino acids. Per the germline V gene, CDR1 is SGHRS and CDR2 is YFSETQ. The V end was cut by 0 bases, the J end by 4 bases, with 10 bases between. CDR3 protein: CASSLDSPSTEAFF. CDR3 DNA: TGCGCCAGCAGCTTGGACAGCCCCAGCACTGAAGCTTTCTTT.